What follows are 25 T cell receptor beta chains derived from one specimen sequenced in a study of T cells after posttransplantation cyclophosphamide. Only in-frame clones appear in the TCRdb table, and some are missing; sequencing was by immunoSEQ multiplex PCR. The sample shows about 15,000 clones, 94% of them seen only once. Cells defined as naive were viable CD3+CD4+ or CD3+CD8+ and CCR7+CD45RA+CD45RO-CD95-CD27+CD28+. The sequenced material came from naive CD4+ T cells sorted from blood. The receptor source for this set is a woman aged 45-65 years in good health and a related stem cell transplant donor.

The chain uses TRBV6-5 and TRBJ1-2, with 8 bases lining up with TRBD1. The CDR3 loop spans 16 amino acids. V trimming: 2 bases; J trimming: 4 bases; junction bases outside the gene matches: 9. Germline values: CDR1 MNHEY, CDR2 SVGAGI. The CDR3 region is CASSYAAGTGAYGYTF. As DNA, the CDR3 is TGTGCCAGCAGTTACGCGGCCGGGACAGGAGCCTATGGCTACACCTTC.

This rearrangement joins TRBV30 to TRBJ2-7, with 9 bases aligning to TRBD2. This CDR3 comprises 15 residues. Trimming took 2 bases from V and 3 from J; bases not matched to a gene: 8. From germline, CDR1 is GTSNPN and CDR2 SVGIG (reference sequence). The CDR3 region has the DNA TGTGCCTGGAGTAGGTCTAGCGGGGCCCTCTACGAGCAGTACTTC. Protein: CAWSRSSGALYEQYF. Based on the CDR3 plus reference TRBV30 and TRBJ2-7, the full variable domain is SQTIHQWPATLVQPVGSPLSLECTVEGTSNPNLYWYRQAAGRGLQLLFYSVGIGQISSEVPQNLSASRPQDRQFILSSKKLLLSDSGFYLCAWSRSSGALYEQYFGPGTRLTVT.

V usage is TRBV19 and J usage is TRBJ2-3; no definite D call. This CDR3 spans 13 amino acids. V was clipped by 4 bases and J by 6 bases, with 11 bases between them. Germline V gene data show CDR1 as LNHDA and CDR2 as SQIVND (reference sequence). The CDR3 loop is CASSTWASDTQYF. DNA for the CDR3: TGTGCCAGTAGTACCTGGGCCAGTGATACGCAGTATTTT.

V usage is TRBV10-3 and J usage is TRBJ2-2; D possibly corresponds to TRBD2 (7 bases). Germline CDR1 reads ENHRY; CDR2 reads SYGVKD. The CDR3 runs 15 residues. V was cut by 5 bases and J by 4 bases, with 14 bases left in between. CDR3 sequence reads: CAISPAGQLTGELFF. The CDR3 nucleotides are TGTGCCATCAGTCCAGCGGGACAACTCACCGGGGAGCTGTTTTTT.

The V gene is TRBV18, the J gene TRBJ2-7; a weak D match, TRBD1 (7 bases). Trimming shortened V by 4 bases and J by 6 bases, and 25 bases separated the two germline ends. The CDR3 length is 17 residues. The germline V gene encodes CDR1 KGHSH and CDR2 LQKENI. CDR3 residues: CASSLQLGTAGLGEQYF. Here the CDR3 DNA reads TGTGCCAGCTCACTTCAGTTGGGGACAGCGGGTCTTGGCGAGCAGTACTTC. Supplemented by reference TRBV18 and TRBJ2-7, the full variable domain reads NAGVMQNPRHLVRRRGQEARLRCSPMKGHSHVYWYRQLPEEGLKFMVYLQKENIIDESGMPKERFSAEFPKEGPSILRIQQVVRGDSAAYFCASSLQLGTAGLGEQYFGPGTRLTVT.

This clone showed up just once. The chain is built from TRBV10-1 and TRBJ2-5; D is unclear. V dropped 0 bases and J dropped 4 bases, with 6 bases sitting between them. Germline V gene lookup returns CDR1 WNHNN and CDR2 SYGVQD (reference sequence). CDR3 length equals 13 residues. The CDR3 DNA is TGCGCCAGCAGTGAGTCCCTCCTAGAGACCCAGTACTTC. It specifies CASSESLLETQYF.

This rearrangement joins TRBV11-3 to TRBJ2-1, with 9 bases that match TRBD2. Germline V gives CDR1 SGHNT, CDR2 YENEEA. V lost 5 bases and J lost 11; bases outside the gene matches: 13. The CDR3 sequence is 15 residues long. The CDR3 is CASSQGVGLAGKQFF. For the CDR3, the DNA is TGTGCCAGCAGCCAAGGTGTAGGGCTAGCGGGGAAGCAGTTCTTC.

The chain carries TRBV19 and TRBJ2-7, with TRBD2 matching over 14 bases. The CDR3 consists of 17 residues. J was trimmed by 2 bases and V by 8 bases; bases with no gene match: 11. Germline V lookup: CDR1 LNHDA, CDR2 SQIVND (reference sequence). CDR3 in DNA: TGTGCCAGTGGGGAGGGGACTAGCGGGAGTCCCCCCTACGAGCAGTACTTC. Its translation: CASGEGTSGSPPYEQYF.

Written as DNA, the CDR3 is TGCGCCAGCAGCTTGGGAACGGGGAATGATTCACCCCTCCACTTT. Protein: CASSLGTGNDSPLHF. This sequence joins TRBV5-1 and TRBJ1-6; D gene uncertain. V shed 0 bases and J shed 8 bases, with 12 bases lying between them. This CDR3 is built from 15 residues. Germline-derived CDR1 and CDR2 are SGHRS and YFSETQ.

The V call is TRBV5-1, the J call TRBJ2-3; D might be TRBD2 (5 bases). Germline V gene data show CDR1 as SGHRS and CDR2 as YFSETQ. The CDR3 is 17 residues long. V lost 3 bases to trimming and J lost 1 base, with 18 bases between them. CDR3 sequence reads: CASSSPPRQEGTDTQYF. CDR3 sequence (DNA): TGCGCCAGCAGCTCCCCCCCACGGCAGGAGGGCACAGATACGCAGTATTTT.

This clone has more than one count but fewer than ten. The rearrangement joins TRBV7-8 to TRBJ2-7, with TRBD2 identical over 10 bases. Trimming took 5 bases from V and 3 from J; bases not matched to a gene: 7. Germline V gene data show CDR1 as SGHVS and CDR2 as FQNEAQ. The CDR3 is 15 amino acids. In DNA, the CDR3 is TGTGCCAGCAGCCTAGGACTAGCGGCCCACTACGAGCAGTACTTC. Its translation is CASSLGLAAHYEQYF.

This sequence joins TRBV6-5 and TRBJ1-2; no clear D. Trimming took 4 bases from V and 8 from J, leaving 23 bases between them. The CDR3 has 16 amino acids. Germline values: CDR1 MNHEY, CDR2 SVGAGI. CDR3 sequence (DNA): TGTGCCAGCAGTTCCTCGAAATTTGCGGGGAGTCGCGGCTACACCTTC. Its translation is CASSSSKFAGSRGYTF.

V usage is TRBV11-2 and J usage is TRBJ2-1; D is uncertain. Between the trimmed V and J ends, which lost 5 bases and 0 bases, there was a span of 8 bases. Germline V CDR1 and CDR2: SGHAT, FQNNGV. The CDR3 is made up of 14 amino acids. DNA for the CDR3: TGTGCCAGCAGCCACTTGAGCTCCTACAATGAGCAGTTCTTC. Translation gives CASSHLSSYNEQFF.

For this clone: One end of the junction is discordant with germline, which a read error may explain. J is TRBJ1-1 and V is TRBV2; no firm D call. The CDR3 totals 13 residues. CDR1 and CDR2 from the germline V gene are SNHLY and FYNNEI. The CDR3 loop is CASREAEVTEAFF. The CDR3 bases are TGTGCCAGCAGGGAAGCAGAGGTAACTGAAGCTTTCTTT. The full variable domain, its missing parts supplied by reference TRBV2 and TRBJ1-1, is EPEVTQTPSHQVTQMGQEVILRCVPISNHLYFYWYRQILGQKVEFLVSFYNNEISEKSEIFDDQFSVERPDGSNFTLKIRSTKLEDSAMYFCASREAEVTEAFFGQGTRLTVV.

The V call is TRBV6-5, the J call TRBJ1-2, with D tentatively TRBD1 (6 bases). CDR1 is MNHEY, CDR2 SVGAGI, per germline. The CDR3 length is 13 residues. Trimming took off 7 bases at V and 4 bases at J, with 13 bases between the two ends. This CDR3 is CASKRGSGYGYTF. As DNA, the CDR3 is TGTGCCAGCAAAAGGGGGTCGGGCTATGGCTACACCTTC.

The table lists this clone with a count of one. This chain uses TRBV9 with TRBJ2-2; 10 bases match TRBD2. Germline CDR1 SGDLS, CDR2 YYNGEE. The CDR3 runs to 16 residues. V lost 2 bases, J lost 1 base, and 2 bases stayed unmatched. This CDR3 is CASSVGLAVNTGELFF. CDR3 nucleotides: TGTGCCAGCAGCGTCGGACTAGCGGTGAACACCGGGGAGCTGTTTTTT.

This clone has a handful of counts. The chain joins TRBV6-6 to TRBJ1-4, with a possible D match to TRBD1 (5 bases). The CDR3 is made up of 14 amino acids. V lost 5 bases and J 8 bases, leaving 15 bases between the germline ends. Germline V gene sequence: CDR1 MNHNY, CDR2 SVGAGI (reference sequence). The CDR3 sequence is CASSNRFGREKLFF. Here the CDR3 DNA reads TGTGCCAGCAGTAACAGGTTCGGGCGGGAAAAACTGTTTTTT.

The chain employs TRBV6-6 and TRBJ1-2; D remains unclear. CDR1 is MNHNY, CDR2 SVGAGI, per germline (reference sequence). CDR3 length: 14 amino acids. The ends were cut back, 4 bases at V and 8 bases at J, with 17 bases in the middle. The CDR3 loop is CASSFPRGNDGYTF. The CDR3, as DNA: TGTGCCAGCAGTTTTCCCCGCGGGAACGACGGCTACACCTTC.

The CDR3 reads CASSSIYEQYF. In DNA form, the CDR3 reads TGTGCCAGCAGCTCTATATACGAGCAGTACTTC. The V call is TRBV6-5, the J call TRBJ2-7; D gene unclear. The ends were cut back, 6 bases at V and 4 bases at J, with 7 bases in the middle. CDR1 is MNHEY and CDR2 is SVGAGI in the germline V gene. This CDR3 is built from 11 residues.

In DNA form, the CDR3 reads TGTGCCAGCAGTTTTGGGAGGGCCGATGGCACAGATACGCAGTATTTT. It specifies CASSFGRADGTDTQYF. The chain employs TRBV28 and TRBJ2-3; 7 bases match TRBD2. The CDR3 has 16 residues. J was trimmed by 1 base and V by 3 bases; bases with no gene match: 7. Germline V gene lookup returns CDR1 MDHEN and CDR2 SYDVKM.

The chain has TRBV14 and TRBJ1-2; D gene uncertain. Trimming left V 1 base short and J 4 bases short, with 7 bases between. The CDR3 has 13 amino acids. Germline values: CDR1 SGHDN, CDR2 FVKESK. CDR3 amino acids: CASSQGPVYGYTF. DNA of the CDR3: TGTGCCAGCAGCCAAGGCCCGGTCTATGGCTACACCTTC.

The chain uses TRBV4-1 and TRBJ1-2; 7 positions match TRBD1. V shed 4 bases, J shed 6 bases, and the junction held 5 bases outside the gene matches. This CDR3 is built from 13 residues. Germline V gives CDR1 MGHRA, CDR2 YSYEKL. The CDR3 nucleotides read TGCGCCAGCAGCCTACGACAGGGTGATGGCTACACCTTC. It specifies CASSLRQGDGYTF.

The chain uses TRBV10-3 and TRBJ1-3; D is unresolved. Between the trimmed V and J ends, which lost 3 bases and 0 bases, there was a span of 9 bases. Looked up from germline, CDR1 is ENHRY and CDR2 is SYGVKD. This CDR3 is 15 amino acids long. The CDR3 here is CAISDGETSGNTIYF. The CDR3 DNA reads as TGTGCCATCAGTGACGGAGAGACCTCTGGAAACACCATATATTTT.

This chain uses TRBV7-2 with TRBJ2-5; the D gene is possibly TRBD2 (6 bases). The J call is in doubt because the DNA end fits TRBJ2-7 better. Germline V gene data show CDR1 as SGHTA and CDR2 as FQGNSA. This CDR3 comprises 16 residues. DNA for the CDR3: TGTGCCAGCAACAACTGGAGGGGACTTGGAACCTACGAGCAGTACTTC. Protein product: CASNNWRGLGTYEQYF.

The CDR3 sequence is CASSKPTSGSSYEQYF. In DNA form, the CDR3 reads TGTGCCAGTAGTAAACCTACTAGCGGAAGCTCCTACGAGCAGTACTTC. V usage is TRBV19 and J usage is TRBJ2-7, with 8 bases aligning to TRBD2. The CDR3 is 16 amino acids. CDR1 and CDR2 from the germline V gene are LNHDA and SQIVND (reference sequence). Trimming removed 4 bases from V and 0 bases from J; junction bases left unmatched: 8.